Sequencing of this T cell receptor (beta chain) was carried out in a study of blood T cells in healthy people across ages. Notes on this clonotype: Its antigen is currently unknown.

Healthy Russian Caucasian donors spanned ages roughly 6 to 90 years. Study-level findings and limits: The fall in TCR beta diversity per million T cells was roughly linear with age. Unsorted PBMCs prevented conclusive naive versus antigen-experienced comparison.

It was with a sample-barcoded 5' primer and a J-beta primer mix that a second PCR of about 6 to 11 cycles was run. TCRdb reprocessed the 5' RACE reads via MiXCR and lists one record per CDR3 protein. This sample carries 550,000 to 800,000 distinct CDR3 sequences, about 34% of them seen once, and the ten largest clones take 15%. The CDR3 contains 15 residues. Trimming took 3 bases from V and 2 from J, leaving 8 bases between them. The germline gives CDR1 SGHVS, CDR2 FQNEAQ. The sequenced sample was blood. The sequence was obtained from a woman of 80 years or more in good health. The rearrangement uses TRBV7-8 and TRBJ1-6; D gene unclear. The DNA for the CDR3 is TGTGCCAGCAGCTTGCGCGGCACCTATAATTCACCCCTCCACTTT. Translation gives CASSLRGTYNSPLHF.